One and the same sample provided the 27 T cell receptor beta chains below, sequenced in a study of human thymus T cells. Method: immunoSEQ multiplex PCR; TCRdb's copy keeps in-frame clones and lacks some. The table includes some 80,000 clones, about 96% detected once. Resections were taken during corrective heart surgery, and the thymus tissue came from these. The sample consisted of thymus tissue. The receptors originated from a boy under two years old with a congenital heart defect but otherwise immunologically healthy.

Written as DNA, the CDR3 is TGCGCCAGCAGCTTAACAGAGAACACTGAAGCTTTCTTT. Protein product: CASSLTENTEAFF. The genes are TRBV5-1 and TRBJ1-1; no definite D call. Germline loops: CDR1 SGHRS, CDR2 YFSETQ. The CDR3 has 13 amino acids. V lost 2 bases to trimming and J lost 1 base, with 6 bases between them.

The rearrangement joins TRBV21-1 to TRBJ1-5. TRBV21-1 is an annotated pseudogene. The CDR3 length is 16 residues. This chain's CDR3 is CASSKINGEGQLVVHF. Written as DNA, the CDR3 is TGTGCCAGCAGCAAAATCAACGGGGAGGGCCAGCTCGTCGTCCATTTT.

The chain is built from TRBV14 and TRBJ1-1; 8 bases are a match to TRBD1. CDR3 length: 17 residues. Germline V gene lookup returns CDR1 SGHDN and CDR2 FVKESK. V shed 2 bases, J shed 1 base, and the junction held 9 bases outside the gene matches. CDR3 sequence reads: CASSQIGQGESNTEAFF. The CDR3 coding sequence is TGTGCCAGCAGCCAAATAGGACAGGGCGAATCGAACACTGAAGCTTTCTTT.

This chain joins TRBV7-6 and TRBJ2-3; no firm D call. The V end lost 0 bases, the J end lost 2 bases, and 0 bases lay between the germline ends. This CDR3 contains 12 residues. Germline V gene sequence: CDR1 SGHVS, CDR2 FNYEAQ. This CDR3 is CASSLATDTQYF. CDR3 nucleotide sequence: TGTGCCAGCAGCTTAGCCACAGATACGCAGTATTTT.

The chain has TRBV9 and TRBJ2-7; perhaps TRBD1 as D (5 bases). CDR1 SGDLS and CDR2 YYNGEE come from the germline V gene. CDR3 length equals 15 residues. V lost 0 bases, J lost 3 bases, and 13 bases lay in between. CDR3 protein: CASSVGQGANYEQYF. For the CDR3, the DNA is TGTGCCAGCAGCGTAGGGCAGGGTGCCAACTACGAGCAGTACTTC.

The rearrangement uses TRBV6-1 and TRBJ2-4, with D perhaps matching TRBD1 or TRBD2 (5 bases each). The CDR3 runs 14 residues. Germline V gene data show CDR1 as MNHNS and CDR2 as SASEGT. Trimming removed 6 bases from V and 10 bases from J, with 19 bases in between. The CDR3 loop is CASSRDPGIGIQYF. As DNA, the CDR3 is TGTGCCAGCAGCCGGGACCCAGGGATAGGGATTCAGTACTTC.

This clone was observed a single time. The chain has TRBV10-2 and TRBJ2-3; D is undetermined. Trimming stripped 5 bases from V and 5 bases from J, with 17 bases between. The CDR3 runs to 15 residues. Germline V CDR1 and CDR2: WSHSY, SAAADI. In DNA form, the CDR3 reads TGCGCCAGCAGTAGCTCCCCCACTCCAAAAGATACGCAGTATTTT. Protein sequence: CASSSSPTPKDTQYF.

V is TRBV4-1 and J is TRBJ1-5, with D possibly being TRBD1 (5 bases). CDR3 size: 17 residues. V gave up 0 bases and J gave up 6 bases, with 18 bases separating them. The germline CDR1 and CDR2 sequences are MGHRA and YSYEKL. CDR3 sequence (DNA): TGCGCCAGCAGCCAAGATCAACAGGCAACCGGGCGTCAGCCCCAGCATTTT. It translates to CASSQDQQATGRQPQHF.

V is TRBV28 and J is TRBJ2-7; D is undetermined. The CDR3 contains 13 residues. Between the trimmed V and J ends, which lost 2 bases and 4 bases, there was a span of 9 bases. Looked up from germline, CDR1 is MDHEN and CDR2 is SYDVKM. CDR3 loop: CASSLRDLYEQYF. CDR3 coding DNA: TGTGCCAGCAGTTTAAGGGATCTTTACGAGCAGTACTTC.

The chain uses TRBV25-1 and TRBJ1-1; weak D call: TRBD1 (6 bases). Trimming removed 2 bases from V and 4 bases from J, with 11 bases in between. The length of the CDR3 is 14 residues. Germline loops: CDR1 MGHDK, CDR2 SYGVNS. CDR3 DNA: TGTGCCAGCAGTGAAACAGGGCGGAGCACTGAAGCTTTCTTT. Translating gives CASSETGRSTEAFF.

The chain couples TRBV11-2 to TRBJ1-1; D is unclear. Looked up from germline, CDR1 is SGHAT and CDR2 is FQNNGV. Trimming removed 5 bases at V and 0 bases at J, with 13 bases between. The CDR3 has 15 amino acids. CDR3: CASSPLGRMNTEAFF. The CDR3, as DNA: TGTGCCAGCAGCCCCCTAGGCCGGATGAACACTGAAGCTTTCTTT.

The chain joins TRBV9 to TRBJ2-1; 9 nucleotides match TRBD1. Germline V gene sequence: CDR1 SGDLS, CDR2 YYNGEE. CDR3 size: 16 residues. V lost 4 bases to trimming and J lost 2 bases; unmatched junction nucleotides: 7. CDR3 region: CASSSRTGEPYNEQFF. CDR3 DNA sequence: TGTGCCAGCAGCAGCCGGACAGGGGAACCCTACAATGAGCAGTTCTTC.

The rearrangement links TRBV10-1 to TRBJ1-1; maybe TRBD1 (6 bases). The CDR3 sequence is 19 residues long. Trimming pared 2 bases from V and 5 bases from J, leaving 27 bases between. The germline gives CDR1 WNHNN, CDR2 SYGVQD (reference sequence). CDR3 sequence reads: CASSEQGIRGGRNGTEAFF. CDR3 in DNA: TGCGCCAGCAGTGAGCAAGGGATAAGGGGGGGCCGGAATGGTACTGAAGCTTTCTTT.

The chain has TRBV7-3 and TRBJ2-3, with D possibly matching TRBD1 (5 bases). Germline V lookup: CDR1 SGHTA, CDR2 FQGTGA. Trimming took 2 bases from V and 4 from J, leaving 10 bases between them. The CDR3 sequence is 14 residues long. CDR3 nucleotides: TGTGCCAGCAGCTTAGGTACACAGGCAGATACGCAGTATTTT. Translating it yields CASSLGTQADTQYF.

The V gene is TRBV11-2, the J gene TRBJ1-1; D is perhaps TRBD1 (6 bases). The V gene lost 6 bases and the J gene lost 4 bases, with 24 bases spanning the gap. CDR1 and CDR2 (germline): SGHAT, FQNNGV. The CDR3 spans 17 residues. The CDR3 coding sequence is TGTGCCAGCAGTCAAATTTGGGGGCGGGACCAGAGCACTGAAGCTTTCTTT. This encodes CASSQIWGRDQSTEAFF.

This chain uses TRBV28 with TRBJ1-3; D is ambiguous. Germline CDR1 is MDHEN and CDR2 is SYDVKM. The CDR3 runs to 16 residues. Trimming removed 2 bases at V and 0 bases at J, with 11 bases between. DNA of the CDR3: TGTGCCAGCAGTTTAGTCTGGCCGATCTCTGGAAACACCATATATTTT. Protein sequence: CASSLVWPISGNTIYF.

This chain links TRBV9 with TRBJ1-2, with 8 bases aligning to TRBD1. The CDR3 runs 15 residues. Germline V gene lookup returns CDR1 SGDLS and CDR2 YYNGEE. The junction had 5 bases not matched to a gene; V was cut back by 3 bases and J by 1 base. The CDR3, as DNA: TGTGCCAGCAGCGAAGGACAGGGCATTAACTATGGCTACACCTTC. Its translation: CASSEGQGINYGYTF.

CDR3 loop: CASRLTGGGEETQYF. CDR3 in DNA: TGTGCCAGCAGGTTGACAGGGGGCGGGGAAGAGACCCAGTACTTC. The chain is built from TRBV5-6 and TRBJ2-5, with 10 bases identical to TRBD1. The germline V gene has CDR1 SGHDT and CDR2 YYEEEE. Germline trimming cut 5 bases from V and 3 bases from J; bases unmatched to any gene: 7. There are 15 residues in the CDR3. Looking up the rest from reference TRBV5-6 and TRBJ2-5 gives the full variable domain: DAGVTQSPTHLIKTRGQQVTLRCSPKSGHDTVSWYQQALGQGPQFIFQYYEEEERQRGNFPDRFSGHQFPNYSSELNVNALLLGDSALYLCASRLTGGGEETQYFGPGTRLLVL.

The CDR3 nucleotides read TGTGCCAGCAGTGAAACAGATGGGAGGGGAAAGGGCTACGAGCAGTACTTC. This translates into CASSETDGRGKGYEQYF. This chain links TRBV6-1 with TRBJ2-7; TRBD2 matches at 7 bases. Germline V gives CDR1 MNHNS, CDR2 SASEGT. This CDR3 has 17 amino acids. With V trimmed by 2 bases and J by 3 bases, 13 bases remained unmatched.

The chain is built from TRBV7-6 and TRBJ2-3; 8 positions agree with TRBD2. There are 17 residues in the CDR3. CDR1 SGHVS and CDR2 FNYEAQ come from the germline V gene. V was clipped by 4 bases and J by 5 bases; unmatched bases: 14. The CDR3 reads CASSSERRGGPIDTQYF. CDR3 bases: TGTGCCAGCAGCTCGGAAAGACGGGGGGGCCCCATAGATACGCAGTATTTT. The full variable domain, its missing parts supplied by reference TRBV7-6 and TRBJ2-3, is GAGVSQSPRYKVTKRGQDVALRCDPISGHVSLYWYRQALGQGPEFLTYFNYEAQQDKSGLPNDRFSAERPEGSISTLTIQRTEQRDSAMYRCASSSERRGGPIDTQYFGPGTRLTVL.

The V and J genes are TRBV4-2 and TRBJ2-7; D possibly corresponds to TRBD2 (5 bases). CDR1 and CDR2 (germline): LGHNA, YNFKEQ. The CDR3 loop spans 15 amino acids. Trimming left V 1 base short and J 2 bases short, with 12 bases between. The CDR3: CASSQVDSLTYEQYF. The CDR3 coding sequence is TGTGCCAGCAGCCAAGTGGACTCGCTTACCTACGAGCAGTACTTC.

The chain links TRBV6-5 to TRBJ1-4; 9 nucleotides line up with TRBD1. The germline V gene encodes CDR1 MNHEY and CDR2 SVGAGI. The trim removed 6 bases at V and 6 bases at J, leaving 8 bases unmatched. There are 15 residues in the CDR3. CDR3: CASSLTGGRDEKLFF. CDR3 sequence (DNA): TGTGCCAGCAGCCTGACAGGGGGAAGGGATGAAAAACTGTTTTTT.

Only a few counts were recorded for this clone. V usage is TRBV2 and J usage is TRBJ1-5; D remains ambiguous. V dropped 0 bases and J dropped 1 base, with 7 bases sitting between them. Germline assignment: CDR1 SNHLY and CDR2 FYNNEI. CDR3 length equals 15 residues. The CDR3 loop is CASSEAGPSNQPQHF. The CDR3 nucleotides are TGTGCCAGCAGTGAAGCAGGGCCGAGCAATCAGCCCCAGCATTTT.

The chain carries TRBV4-1 and TRBJ2-5; D is unclear. Trimming pared 1 base from V and 1 base from J, leaving 13 bases between. CDR1 and CDR2 from the germline V gene are MGHRA and YSYEKL. This CDR3 has 16 residues. The CDR3 region is CASSQAGSQFQETQYF. The CDR3 DNA reads as TGCGCCAGCAGCCAAGCGGGTAGCCAGTTCCAAGAGACCCAGTACTTC.

The rearrangement joins TRBV9 to TRBJ2-1, with D unclear. This CDR3 contains 12 residues. Between the trimmed V and J ends, which lost 1 base and 7 bases, there was a span of 6 bases. Germline CDR1 and CDR2: SGDLS and YYNGEE. The CDR3 region is CASSVRANEQFF. In DNA, the CDR3 is TGTGCCAGCAGCGTAAGGGCAAATGAGCAGTTCTTC.

This clone was seen once. The chain is built from TRBV7-9 and TRBJ2-3, with D tentatively TRBD2 (5 bases). This CDR3 is built from 14 residues. The V gene lost 4 bases and the J gene lost 2 bases, with 10 bases spanning the gap. CDR1 and CDR2 from the germline V gene are SEHNR and FQNEAQ (reference sequence). The CDR3 sequence is CASSSPGYTDTQYF. The CDR3 nucleotides read TGTGCCAGCAGCTCCCCGGGGTACACAGATACGCAGTATTTT.

V is TRBV11-2 and J is TRBJ2-2; TRBD1 aligns across 8 bases. The CDR3 loop spans 17 amino acids. J lost 5 bases, V lost 4 bases, and 12 bases had no gene match. Germline V gene data show CDR1 as SGHAT and CDR2 as FQNNGV. DNA of the CDR3: TGTGCCAGCAGCTATCGTACCGGGACAGGTGCAACCGGGGAGCTGTTTTTT. Amino acid sequence: CASSYRTGTGATGELFF.